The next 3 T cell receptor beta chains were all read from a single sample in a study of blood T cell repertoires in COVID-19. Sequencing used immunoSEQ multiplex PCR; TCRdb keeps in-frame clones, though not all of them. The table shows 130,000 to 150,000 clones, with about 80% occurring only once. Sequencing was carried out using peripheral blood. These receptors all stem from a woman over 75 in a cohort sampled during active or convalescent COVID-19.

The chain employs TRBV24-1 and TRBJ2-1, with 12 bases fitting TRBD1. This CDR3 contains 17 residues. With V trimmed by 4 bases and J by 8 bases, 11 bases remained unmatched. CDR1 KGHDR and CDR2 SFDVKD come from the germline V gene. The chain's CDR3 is CATSEPAGTGGSDEQFF. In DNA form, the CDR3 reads TGTGCCACCAGTGAACCGGCCGGGACAGGGGGCTCTGATGAGCAGTTCTTC.

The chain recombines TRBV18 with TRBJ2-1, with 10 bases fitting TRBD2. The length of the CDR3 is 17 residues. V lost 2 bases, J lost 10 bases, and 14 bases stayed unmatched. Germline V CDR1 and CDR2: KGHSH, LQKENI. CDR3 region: CASSPGASGGRTGEQFF. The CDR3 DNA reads TGTGCCAGCTCACCAGGGGCTAGCGGGGGTCGAACCGGGGAGCAGTTCTTC.

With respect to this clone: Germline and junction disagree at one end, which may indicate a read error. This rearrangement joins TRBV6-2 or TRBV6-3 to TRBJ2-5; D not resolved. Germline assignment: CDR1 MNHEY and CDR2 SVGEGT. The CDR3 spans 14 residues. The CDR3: CTSSYGSGRETQYF. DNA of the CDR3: TGTACCAGCAGTTACGGGTCAGGAAGGGAGACCCAGTACTTC.